One TCR beta chain is described in this entry. The same CDR3 is also encoded by other DNA sequences in this sample. Investigators isolated RNA and reverse transcribed it into cDNA to act as the sequencing template. Profiled with immunoSEQ multiplex PCR; TCRdb holds only in-frame clones, not every one. The sample has about 270,000 clones; around three fifths are singletons. The V gene lost 3 bases and the J gene lost 10 bases, with 7 bases spanning the gap. The CDR3 sequence is 10 residues long. Germline V gene lookup returns CDR1 DFQATT and CDR2 SNEGSKA (reference sequence). This specimen belongs to a study of CD8+ T cells in alopecia areata. The treatment is: oral pan-JAK inhibitor, 5-10 mg twice daily. Lesional scalp punch biopsies and peripheral blood were collected from alopecia areata patients.

The V gene is TRBV20-1, the J gene TRBJ2-1, with a tentative D call TRBD2 (5 bases). The receptor was isolated from a human donor with alopecia areata. Sample: CD4+ T cells sorted from blood, taken around week 52, from a patient treated with tofacitinib. CDR3 residues: CSASGGEQFF. Here the CDR3 DNA reads TGCAGTGCTAGTGGCGGGGAGCAGTTCTTC.